This T cell receptor beta chain was profiled in a study of blood T cell repertoires in COVID-19. Study at large: Donors in the United States, Italy and Spain gave samples during acute or convalescent COVID-19. The cDNA or gDNA used as material had been derived from T cells, B-cell-depleted T cells, or PBMCs.

Authors' methods: For nucleated cells, counts were estimated from reference gene primer amplification. Using immunoSEQ multiplex PCR, the repertoire was profiled, and TCRdb retains in-frame clones only, with some absent. The V and J calls and clone size come from that table; D and trimming were worked out from the DNA. The sample lists around 130,000 clones, 80% to 90% occurring once. Trimming at V came to 0 bases and at J to 0 bases, leaving 4 bases not matched to a gene. The CDR3 runs 16 residues. Germline lookup yields CDR1 MGHRA and CDR2 YSYEKL. The chain links TRBV4-1 to TRBJ1-2, with 7 bases lining up with TRBD1. The sample was peripheral blood. This sequence originates from a man in his 70s with active or convalescent COVID-19. Here the CDR3 reads CASSQEAGGANYGYTF. CDR3 in DNA: TGCGCCAGCAGCCAAGAGGCAGGGGGAGCTAACTATGGCTACACCTTC.